This record covers a single T cell receptor beta chain. No antigen is known for it. A template switching step contributed a universal primer site, while unique molecular identifiers were present in the cDNA. TCRdb analysed the 5' RACE reads with MiXCR anew, one entry per CDR3 protein. The sample contains nearly 900,000 distinct CDR3 sequences, 9% to 15% of which appear only once. The data derive from a study of identical twins. Germline lookup yields CDR1 MNHEY and CDR2 SVGAGI. The CDR3 totals 15 residues. V was trimmed by 2 bases and J by 3 bases, leaving 10 bases between them. Broader study findings: Cross-sectional statistics, not tracking of the same donors, supported the conclusions.

This sample was also put to use in a study of yellow fever vaccine responses in identical twins. That paper notes: Twins reportedly showed a vaccine T cell response that seemed partly convergent and partly personalized.

The TCR was taken from a woman in her late teens or twenties in good health. Sequenced material: PBMCs. This chain uses TRBV6-5 with TRBJ2-2, with D hard to call. CDR3 nucleotides: TGTGCCAGCAGTTACCAAGAGACTTACACCGGGGAGCTGTTTTTT. Amino acid sequence: CASSYQETYTGELFF.